Listed below are T cell receptor beta chains from one sample, sequenced in a study of shared clonotypes between healthy human individuals. Method: immunoSEQ multiplex PCR; TCRdb's copy keeps in-frame clones and lacks some. In the table there are about 490,000 clones, roughly 85% of which are singletons. Sequencing was carried out using PBMCs. These receptors were obtained from a woman aged 40 to 50 in good health. Some clones in this sample may be carry-over from other donors' samples. CDR3s include the opening cysteine and the closing phenylalanine or tryptophan. Fields, in order: D gene, J gene, V gene, clone size, CDR3 protein, CDR3 DNA. The D gene is left open where the match is weak. Part of the rows lack a size; the others show once, few, many or a class for expanded clones.

TRBD1	TRBJ1-1	TRBV2	NA	CASSKDRGDTEAFF	TGTGCCAGCAGTAAAGACAGGGGGGACACTGAAGCTTTCTTT
TRBD1	TRBJ1-2	TRBV11-2	NA	CASSRRAGQGNYGYTF	TGTGCCAGCAGCAGACGCGCGGGACAGGGAAACTATGGCTACACCTTC
NA	TRBJ1-1	TRBV27	once	CATPSGGSTFEAFF	TGTGCCACCCCCTCTGGGGGGTCCACTTTTGAAGCTTTCTTT
NA	TRBJ1-5	TRBV30	few	CAWSSKGWSNQPQHF	TGTGCCTGGAGTTCCAAGGGGTGGAGCAATCAGCCCCAGCATTTT
NA	TRBJ2-2	TRBV18	NA	CASSRNTGELFF	TGTGCCAGCTCACGGAACACCGGGGAGCTGTTTTTT
NA	TRBJ2-7	TRBV9	NA	CASSVDVGAYEQYF	TGTGCCAGCAGCGTAGATGTGGGGGCCTACGAGCAGTACTTC
NA	TRBJ1-1	TRBV2	NA	CASGRRENTEAFF	TGTGCCAGCGGCCGACGGGAGAACACTGAAGCTTTCTTT
TRBD1	TRBJ2-5	TRBV27	NA	CASRQAGGLETQYF	TGTGCCAGCAGACAGGCAGGGGGCTTAGAGACCCAGTACTTC
NA	TRBJ1-1	TRBV7-9	NA	CASSFDPNTEAFF	TGTGCCAGCAGCTTTGACCCGAACACTGAAGCTTTCTTT
TRBD1	TRBJ1-5	TRBV19	NA	CASMKADRSNQPQHF	TGTGCCAGTATGAAAGCGGACAGGAGCAATCAGCCCCAGCATTTT
NA	TRBJ2-6	TRBV7-8	NA	CASSLTGLWALGANVLTF	TGTGCCAGCAGCCTAACCGGGCTTTGGGCTCTGGGGGCCAACGTCCTGACTTTC
NA	TRBJ1-1	TRBV10-3	few	CAISEEPNTEAFF	TGTGCCATCAGTGAAGAACCGAACACTGAAGCTTTCTTT
TRBD1	TRBJ2-7	TRBV10-1	NA	CASSPGTGGEQYF	TGCGCCAGCAGTCCCGGGACAGGGGGCGAGCAGTACTTC
TRBD1	TRBJ2-7	TRBV28	few	CASSPGTGGQYEQYF	TGTGCCAGCAGTCCCGGGACAGGGGGCCAGTACGAGCAGTACTTC
TRBD1	TRBJ2-1	TRBV7-9	NA	CASSTYRGVGNEQFF	TGTGCCAGCAGCACCTACAGGGGGGTGGGGAATGAGCAGTTCTTC
NA	TRBJ2-4	TRBV5-1	NA	CASSLGGGLAKNIQYF	TGCGCCAGCAGCTTGGGAGGAGGACTAGCCAAAAACATTCAGTACTTC
TRBD1	TRBJ2-5	TRBV19	NA	CASSPRDRQTQYF	TGTGCCAGTAGTCCCCGGGACAGACAGACCCAGTACTTC
NA	TRBJ1-2	TRBV7-2	NA	CASSLGAEGYGYTF	TGTGCCAGCAGCTTAGGGGCAGAAGGCTATGGCTACACCTTC
NA	TRBJ2-2	TRBV7-2	few	CASSLDRTGELFF	TGTGCCAGCAGCTTAGACCGAACCGGGGAGCTGTTTTTT
TRBD1	TRBJ2-7	TRBV19	NA	CASIGTGPEQYF	TGTGCCAGTATTGGGACAGGGCCGGAGCAGTACTTC
NA	TRBJ1-5	TRBV19	NA	CASSIGPAPWGNQPQHF	TGTGCCAGTAGTATAGGTCCGGCCCCTTGGGGCAATCAGCCCCAGCATTTT
TRBD2	TRBJ2-5	TRBV11-2	NA	CASSSSSSGIGETQYF	TGTGCCAGCAGCTCCTCGTCTAGCGGGATTGGAGAGACCCAGTACTTC
NA	TRBJ2-7	TRBV28	NA	CASRAGGYEQYF	TGTGCCAGCAGAGCAGGAGGGTACGAGCAGTACTTC
NA	TRBJ1-3	TRBV15	once	CATSRDRGPSGNTIYF	TGTGCCACCAGCAGAGATCGGGGGCCCTCTGGAAACACCATATATTTT
TRBD1	TRBJ2-6	TRBV6-1	NA	CASGRGHSGANVLTF	TGTGCCAGCGGCAGGGGGCACTCTGGGGCCAACGTCCTGACTTTC
NA	TRBJ2-7	TRBV18	NA	CASSPAGSPTWRSYEQYF	TGTGCCAGCTCACCAGCGGGCAGCCCTACCTGGCGCTCCTACGAGCAGTACTTC
NA	TRBJ2-2	TRBV11-2	NA	CASSLDPSNTGELFF	TGTGCCAGCAGCTTAGACCCTTCGAACACCGGGGAGCTGTTTTTT
NA	TRBJ1-1	TRBV20-1	NA	CSASNNTEAFF	TGCAGTGCCAGTAATAACACTGAAGCTTTCTTT
NA	TRBJ2-2	TRBV19	NA	CASSIGGLKAGELFF	TGTGCCAGTAGTATTGGGGGACTGAAGGCCGGGGAGCTGTTTTTT
TRBD1	TRBJ2-7	TRBV28	NA	CASSSRTGGRSSPYF	TGTGCCAGCAGTTCCCGGACAGGGGGTCGAAGCAGTCCGTACTTC